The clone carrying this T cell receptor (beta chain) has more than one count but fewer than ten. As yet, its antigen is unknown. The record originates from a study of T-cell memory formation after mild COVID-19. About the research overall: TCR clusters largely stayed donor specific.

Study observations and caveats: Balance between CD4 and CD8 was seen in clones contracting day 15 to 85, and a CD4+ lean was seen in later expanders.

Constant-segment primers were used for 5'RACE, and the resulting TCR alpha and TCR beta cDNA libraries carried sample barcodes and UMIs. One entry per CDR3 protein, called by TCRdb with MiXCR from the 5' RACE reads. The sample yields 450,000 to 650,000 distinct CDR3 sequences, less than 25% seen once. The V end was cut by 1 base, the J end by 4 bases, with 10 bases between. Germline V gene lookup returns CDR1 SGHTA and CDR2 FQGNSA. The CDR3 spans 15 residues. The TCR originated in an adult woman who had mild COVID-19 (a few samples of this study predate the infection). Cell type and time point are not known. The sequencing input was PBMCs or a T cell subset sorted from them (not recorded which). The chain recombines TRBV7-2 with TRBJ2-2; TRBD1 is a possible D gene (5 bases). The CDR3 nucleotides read TGTGCCAGCAGCTTAGAACAGGTCGGCACCGGGGAGCTGTTTTTT. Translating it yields CASSLEQVGTGELFF.